This is a list of T cell receptor beta chains from one sample in a study of CD8+ T cells in alopecia areata. Method: immunoSEQ multiplex PCR; TCRdb's copy keeps in-frame clones and lacks some. The sample has 120,000 to 150,000 clones, 87% seen once; the top ten hold more than 12%. The starting material was CD8+ T cells sorted from blood, obtained at week 0. The receptors were sampled from a human donor with alopecia areata. Each CDR3 is given with its conserved first and last residue. Each record gives: CDR3 length, D gene, J gene, clone size, V gene, CDR3 protein, CDR3 DNA. D genes are given only for firm matches. Only part of the rows carry a size: once, few, many, or a class if the clone is expanded.

>11|NA|TRBJ2-1|NA|TRBV9
CASSGNNEQFF
TGTGCCAGCAGCGGGAACAATGAGCAGTTCTTC
>16|NA|TRBJ1-1|NA|TRBV4-1
CASSHPSTGVGTEAFF
TGCGCCAGCAGCCACCCATCGACAGGAGTGGGCACTGAAGCTTTCTTT
>15|TRBD1|TRBJ1-4|NA|TRBV6-1
CASSGDRGTNEKLFF
TGTGCCAGCAGTGGTGACAGGGGAACTAATGAAAAACTGTTTTTT
>15|NA|TRBJ1-1|NA|TRBV4-1
CASSQASQGLTEAFF
TGCGCCAGCAGCCAAGCCAGTCAGGGTTTAACTGAAGCTTTCTTT
>16|TRBD1|TRBJ2-7|NA|TRBV6-5
CASSYSRDRGHYEQYF
TGTGCCAGCAGTTACTCCCGGGACAGGGGCCATTATGAGCAGTACTTC
>16|TRBD1|TRBJ1-2|NA|TRBV19
CASSILEWTGSYGYTF
TGTGCCAGTAGTATACTTGAATGGACAGGGTCCTATGGCTACACCTTC
>14|NA|TRBJ2-7|NA|TRBV9
CASSVGVNNYEQYF
TGTGCCAGCAGCGTAGGGGTTAATAACTACGAGCAGTACTTC
>13|NA|TRBJ1-6|NA|TRBV27
CASSPTINSPLHF
TGTGCCAGCAGTCCTACTATTAATTCACCCCTCCACTTT
>15|NA|TRBJ2-7|NA|TRBV6-1
CASSSWGLGEGEQYF
TGTGCCAGCAGTAGTTGGGGACTTGGGGAAGGCGAGCAGTACTTC
>15|NA|TRBJ2-1|NA|TRBV9
CASRGTGSSYNEQFF
TGTGCCAGCAGAGGGACGGGGAGCTCCTACAATGAGCAGTTCTTC
>16|NA|TRBJ2-6|NA|TRBV7-9
CASSPGASSGANVLTF
TGTGCCAGCAGCCCGGGGGCCAGCTCTGGGGCCAACGTCCTGACTTTC
>16|TRBD1|TRBJ1-1|NA|TRBV27
CASRQGTGGSDTEAFF
TGTGCCAGCCGCCAGGGGACAGGGGGCTCTGACACTGAAGCTTTCTTT
>17|TRBD2|TRBJ2-1|NA|TRBV29-1
CSVERTSGRAPYNEQFF
TGCAGCGTTGAAAGGACTAGCGGGAGGGCCCCCTACAATGAGCAGTTCTTC
>13|NA|TRBJ1-1|few|TRBV18
CASSPVSNTEAFF
TGTGCCAGCTCGCCCGTTTCGAACACTGAAGCTTTCTTT
>19|NA|TRBJ2-7|NA|TRBV23-1
CASSQNRPTSCSTPYEQYF
TGCGCCAGCAGTCAGAATCGCCCGACGAGTTGTTCCACTCCCTACGAGCAGTACTTC
>15|NA|TRBJ2-1|few|TRBV27
CASSLRWGVSNEQFF
TGTGCCAGCAGTTTACGTTGGGGGGTGAGCAATGAGCAGTTCTTC
>14|TRBD1|TRBJ2-3|NA|TRBV27
CASSLGTGIDTQYF
TGTGCCAGCAGTTTGGGGACAGGGATAGATACGCAGTATTTT
>11|NA|TRBJ1-5|NA|TRBV6-4
CASRINQPQHF
TGTGCCAGCAGAATCAATCAGCCCCAGCATTTT
>15|TRBD1|TRBJ1-4|once|TRBV27
CASRAIQGANEKLFF
TGTGCCAGCAGGGCGATACAGGGGGCTAATGAAAAACTGTTTTTT
>15|NA|TRBJ2-1|once|TRBV7-8
CASSATLRGPNEQFF
TGTGCCAGCAGCGCTACACTCCGGGGGCCCAATGAGCAGTTCTTC
>14|NA|TRBJ1-1|NA|TRBV27
CASSLGRMNTEAFF
TGTGCCAGCAGTTTGGGTCGGATGAACACTGAAGCTTTCTTT
>14|NA|TRBJ2-2|NA|TRBV6-5
CASSYSDGTGELFF
TGTGCCAGCAGTTACTCCGACGGCACCGGGGAGCTGTTTTTT
>12|NA|TRBJ2-4|NA|TRBV5-4
CASSLEKNIQYF
TGTGCCAGCAGCCTAGAGAAAAACATTCAGTACTTC